These 18 T cell receptor beta chains came from one sample sequenced in a study of CD8+CD57+ T cells in acquired aplastic anemia. Genomic DNA provided the template from which TCR beta VDJ and CDR3 profiles were obtained. Each CDR3 protein gets one entry after TCRdb re-called the reads with MiXCR. Among approximately 70,000 distinct CDR3 sequences listed, around 55% were seen once. Sequenced: sorted CD4+, CD8+, or CD8+CD57+ T cells (not recorded which) from PBMCs. The receptors shown here come from a human donor in good health, serving as a control.

This clonotype has just one count. This sequence joins TRBV19 and TRBJ2-6; D remains unclear. There are 16 residues in the CDR3. CDR1 is LNHDA and CDR2 is SQIVND in the germline V gene (reference sequence). The V end lost 7 bases, the J end lost 0 bases, and 13 bases lay between the germline ends. CDR3 region: CASTPGLCSGANVLTF. CDR3 DNA: TGTGCCAGTACCCCCGGGCTGTGCTCTGGGGCCAACGTCCTGACTTTC.

In this sample, this clonotype turned up many times. The J gene is TRBJ1-3, the V gene TRBV5-1; D is uncertain. This CDR3 is built from 17 residues. The V gene's germline CDR1 is SGHRS and CDR2 YFSETQ. Trimming shortened V by 0 bases and J by 0 bases, and 13 bases separated the two germline ends. The CDR3 spells CASSLDGQLISGNTIYF. DNA of the CDR3: TGCGCCAGCAGCTTGGACGGGCAGCTGATCTCTGGAAACACCATATATTTT.

Relative to its sample, this clonotype is medium-sized (0.01 to 0.1%). This chain joins TRBV2 and TRBJ1-2; D not certain. The germline gives CDR1 SNHLY, CDR2 FYNNEI. The CDR3 is 13 amino acids. V shed 0 bases and J shed 3 bases, with 5 bases lying between them. CDR3 sequence (DNA): TGTGCCAGCAGTGAAGCGGGTGACTATGGCTACACCTTC. It is translated as CASSEAGDYGYTF. Full variable domain (missing parts from reference TRBV2 and TRBJ1-2): EPEVTQTPSHQVTQMGQEVILRCVPISNHLYFYWYRQILGQKVEFLVSFYNNEISEKSEIFDDQFSVERPDGSNFTLKIRSTKLEDSAMYFCASSEAGDYGYTFGSGTRLTVV.

The rearrangement links TRBV7-9 to TRBJ1-2; the match to TRBD1 covers 8 bases. V lost 5 bases and J lost 5; bases outside the gene matches: 7. Germline values: CDR1 SEHNR, CDR2 FQNEAQ (reference sequence). The CDR3 is made up of 14 amino acids. The CDR3 DNA reads as TGTGCCAGCAGCGCCGGGACAGGTAGTTATGGCTACACCTTC. Its protein is CASSAGTGSYGYTF.

Concerning this clonotype itself: This could be a read error, since a much larger clone is one nucleotide away. The chain joins TRBV30 to TRBJ1-1, with D unclear. Germline V lookup: CDR1 GTSNPN, CDR2 SVGIG (reference sequence). The CDR3 totals 13 residues. Trimming shortened V by 5 bases and J by 5 bases, and 15 bases separated the two germline ends. CDR3 sequence reads: CAWGPSSRTEAFF. CDR3 coding DNA: TGTGCCTGGGGTCCTTCGTCGAGGACTGAAGCTTTCTTT.

The chain carries TRBV10-3 and TRBJ2-1, with 8 bases fitting TRBD2. CDR3 length: 15 amino acids. In germline, CDR1 is ENHRY, CDR2 SYGVKD. The ends lost 4 bases at V and 5 bases at J; junction bases unmatched: 7. CDR3 loop: CAISGDSGEHNEQFF. The CDR3 region has the DNA TGTGCCATCAGTGGGGATAGCGGGGAACACAATGAGCAGTTCTTC.

This clonotype was observed many times. The chain carries TRBV6-1 and TRBJ2-7, with a possible D match to TRBD1 (6 bases). The germline V gene encodes CDR1 MNHNS and CDR2 SASEGT. The V and J ends lost 2 bases and 6 bases respectively, with 14 bases between them. This CDR3 comprises 14 residues. The CDR3 DNA is TGTGCCAGCAGTGAACCCGGGACAATCGGCGAGCAGTACTTC. Amino acids: CASSEPGTIGEQYF.

This clonotype has a count of ten or more. This rearrangement joins TRBV5-6 to TRBJ1-2; 9 bases are shared with TRBD1. V lost 5 bases, J lost 0 bases, and 8 bases stayed unmatched. Germline V CDR1 and CDR2: SGHDT, YYEEEE. This CDR3 region has 16 residues. The CDR3 loop reads CASSRDRGSSNYGYTF. The CDR3 DNA reads TGTGCCAGCAGTCGTGACAGGGGGTCTTCTAACTATGGCTACACCTTC. Together with reference TRBV5-6 and TRBJ1-2, the CDR3 gives the full variable domain: DAGVTQSPTHLIKTRGQQVTLRCSPKSGHDTVSWYQQALGQGPQFIFQYYEEEERQRGNFPDRFSGHQFPNYSSELNVNALLLGDSALYLCASSRDRGSSNYGYTFGSGTRLTVV.

This clonotype was seen at least ten times. The chain uses TRBV20-1 and TRBJ2-5; a possible D gene is TRBD2 (7 bases). Germline V gene sequence: CDR1 DFQATT, CDR2 SNEGSKA (reference sequence). The V and J ends lost 6 bases and 5 bases respectively, with 19 bases between them. The CDR3 is made up of 14 amino acids. The CDR3 sequence is CSANSGGREETQYF. The CDR3 nucleotides are TGCAGTGCAAATTCGGGGGGCCGCGAGGAGACCCAGTACTTC.

In its sample, this clonotype is medium-sized. The genes are TRBV19 and TRBJ2-7, with D maybe TRBD1 (5 bases). Trimming removed 3 bases at V and 6 bases at J, with 15 bases between. The CDR3 has 14 residues. CDR1 is LNHDA and CDR2 is SQIVND in the germline V gene (reference sequence). CDR3 loop: CASSMAARAVEQYF. The CDR3 coding sequence is TGTGCCAGTAGTATGGCGGCCAGGGCAGTCGAGCAGTACTTC.

There are many counts of this clonotype. The chain recombines TRBV11-2 with TRBJ2-1; 14 bases line up with TRBD2. The CDR3 loop spans 16 amino acids. V was pared by 4 bases and J by 6 bases, with 5 bases of the junction left unmatched. The germline V gene has CDR1 SGHAT and CDR2 FQNNGV. The DNA for the CDR3 is TGTGCCAGCAGCTCCGGGACTAGCGGGAGAATCAATGAGCAGTTCTTC. It codes for CASSSGTSGRINEQFF.

The chain recombines TRBV19 with TRBJ2-3; no clear D. This CDR3 is built from 15 residues. V was shortened by 6 bases and J by 5 bases, with 18 bases between the two germline ends. The germline V gene encodes CDR1 LNHDA and CDR2 SQIVND (reference sequence). For the CDR3, the DNA is TGTGCCAGTAGCACTTATGGTGGGGTTGTAGATACGCAGTATTTT. Residues: CASSTYGGVVDTQYF. Combining the CDR3 with reference TRBV19 and TRBJ2-3 gives the whole variable domain DGGITQSPKYLFRKEGQNVTLSCEQNLNHDAMYWYRQDPGQGLRLIYYSQIVNDFQKGDIAEGYSVSREKKESFPLTVTSAQKNPTAFYLCASSTYGGVVDTQYFGPGTRLTVL.

This clonotype was counted only a few times. V usage is TRBV9 and J usage is TRBJ1-2; no reliable D call. CDR1 is SGDLS, CDR2 YYNGEE, per germline. The CDR3 covers 14 residues. V was trimmed by 6 bases and J by 8 bases, leaving 20 bases between them. The CDR3 bases are TGTGCCAGCACCTTAGTGGAGGGTCTAGAAGGCTACACCTTC. Translation: CASTLVEGLEGYTF.

There are many counts of this clonotype. This rearrangement joins TRBV6-1 to TRBJ2-2; no reliable D call. Germline V gene data show CDR1 as MNHNS and CDR2 as SASEGT. The CDR3 contains 14 residues. V was trimmed by 3 bases and J by 13 bases, leaving 18 bases between them. The CDR3 region has the DNA TGTGCCAGCAGTGATGTCAGCCAGGCGCATGGGCTGTTTTTT. Protein sequence: CASSDVSQAHGLFF.

Points on this clonotype: This is likely a read error, given that the CDR3 carries no conserved phenylalanine or tryptophan at its end. Because the CDR3's place on the DNA is in doubt, the DNA is left out and the CDR3 is given as listed by TCRdb. This rearrangement joins TRBV29-1 to TRBJ2-7; TRBD1 is the table's D call, not checked against the DNA. The CDR3 spans 11 amino acids, including both terminal residues. Germline V gene data show CDR1 as SQVTM and CDR2 as ANQGSEA. The chain's CDR3 is CSVEDGARNYI.

This clonotype was observed at least ten times. V and J are TRBV9 and TRBJ2-2; no firm D call. Germline V lookup: CDR1 SGDLS, CDR2 YYNGEE. The CDR3 runs to 13 residues. Trimming took 0 bases from V and 6 from J, leaving 6 bases between them. The CDR3 loop reads CASSVGGPGELFF. Written as DNA, the CDR3 is TGTGCCAGCAGCGTAGGAGGTCCCGGGGAGCTGTTTTTT.

The chain combines TRBV19 with TRBJ2-6; D may correspond to TRBD1 or TRBD2 (6 bases each). This CDR3 has 13 residues. The V and J ends lost 7 bases and 10 bases respectively, with 14 bases between them. Germline CDR1 and CDR2: LNHDA and SQIVND (reference sequence). The DNA for the CDR3 is TGTGCCAGTAAGGGGCAGGGGAGGAACGTCCTGACTTTC. Amino acids: CASKGQGRNVLTF. Together with reference TRBV19 and TRBJ2-6, the CDR3 gives the full variable domain: DGGITQSPKYLFRKEGQNVTLSCEQNLNHDAMYWYRQDPGQGLRLIYYSQIVNDFQKGDIAEGYSVSREKKESFPLTVTSAQKNPTAFYLCASKGQGRNVLTFGAGSRLTVL.

This clonotype is judged medium-sized. This chain links TRBV10-3 with TRBJ2-7; TRBD2 is a possible D gene (5 bases). This CDR3 is built from 16 residues. CDR1 is ENHRY, CDR2 SYGVKD, per germline. Trimming pared 3 bases from V and 5 bases from J, leaving 20 bases between. CDR3 DNA: TGTGCCATCAGTGAATCGGGTGGAGGCGGTTTCCACGAGCAGTACTTC. The encoded protein is CAISESGGGGFHEQYF.